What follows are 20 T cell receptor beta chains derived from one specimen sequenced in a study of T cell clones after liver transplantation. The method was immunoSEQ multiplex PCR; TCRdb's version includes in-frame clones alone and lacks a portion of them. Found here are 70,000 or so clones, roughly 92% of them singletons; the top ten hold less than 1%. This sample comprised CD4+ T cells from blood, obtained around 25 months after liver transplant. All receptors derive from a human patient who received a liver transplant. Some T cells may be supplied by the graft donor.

The CDR3 DNA sequence: TGTGCCAGCAGCTTGGACAGGTTTACCCCTGAAGCTTTCTTT. Encoded protein: CASSLDRFTPEAFF. The chain uses TRBV5-4 and TRBJ1-1; possible D gene TRBD1, 5 bases. The CDR3 totals 14 residues. Per the germline V gene, CDR1 is SGHNT and CDR2 is YYREEE (reference sequence). V shed 0 bases and J shed 6 bases, with 12 bases lying between them.

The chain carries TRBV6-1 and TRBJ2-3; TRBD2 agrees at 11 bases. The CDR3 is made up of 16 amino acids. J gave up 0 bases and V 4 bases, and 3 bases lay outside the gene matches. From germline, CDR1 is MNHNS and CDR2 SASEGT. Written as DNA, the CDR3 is TGTGCCAGCAGTGGCCGACTAGCGGGAAGCACAGATACGCAGTATTTT. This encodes CASSGRLAGSTDTQYF.

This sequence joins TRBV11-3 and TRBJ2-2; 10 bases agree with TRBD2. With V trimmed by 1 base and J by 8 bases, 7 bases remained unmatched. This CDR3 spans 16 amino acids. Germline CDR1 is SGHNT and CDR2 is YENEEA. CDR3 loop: CASSLGLAGVAGELFF. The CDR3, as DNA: TGTGCCAGCAGCTTAGGGCTAGCGGGAGTCGCTGGGGAGCTGTTTTTT. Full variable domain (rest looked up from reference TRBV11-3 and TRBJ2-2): EAGVVQSPRYKIIEKKQPVAFWCNPISGHNTLYWYLQNLGQGPELLIRYENEEAVDDSQLPKDRFSAERLKGVDSTLKIQPAELGDSAVYLCASSLGLAGVAGELFFGEGSRLTVL.

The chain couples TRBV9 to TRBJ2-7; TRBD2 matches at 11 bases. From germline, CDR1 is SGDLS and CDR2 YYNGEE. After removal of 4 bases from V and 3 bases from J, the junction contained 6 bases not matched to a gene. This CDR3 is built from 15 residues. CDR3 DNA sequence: TGTGCCAGCAGCACAGGGACTAGCGGTGGCTACGAGCAGTACTTC. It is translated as CASSTGTSGGYEQYF.

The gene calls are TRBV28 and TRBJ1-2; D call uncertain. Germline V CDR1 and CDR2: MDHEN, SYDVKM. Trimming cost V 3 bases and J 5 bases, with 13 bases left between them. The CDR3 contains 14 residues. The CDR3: CASSFSPVRYGYTF. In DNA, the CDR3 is TGTGCCAGCAGTTTTTCTCCGGTGCGGTATGGCTACACCTTC.

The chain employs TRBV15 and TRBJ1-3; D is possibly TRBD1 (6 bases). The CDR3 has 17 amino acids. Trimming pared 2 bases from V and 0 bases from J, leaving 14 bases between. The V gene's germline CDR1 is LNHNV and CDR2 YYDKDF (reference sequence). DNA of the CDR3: TGTGCCACCAGCAGAAGACCGACAGGACTCTCTGGAAACACCATATATTTT. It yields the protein CATSRRPTGLSGNTIYF.

The CDR3 region is CASSLGQAPPETQYF. The CDR3 DNA reads as TGTGCCAGCAGCTTAGGTCAAGCCCCCCCAGAGACCCAGTACTTC. The rearrangement uses TRBV7-3 and TRBJ2-5; D is undetermined. The V gene lost 2 bases and the J gene lost 4 bases, with 14 bases spanning the gap. Germline V gene sequence: CDR1 SGHTA, CDR2 FQGTGA. The CDR3 contains 15 residues.

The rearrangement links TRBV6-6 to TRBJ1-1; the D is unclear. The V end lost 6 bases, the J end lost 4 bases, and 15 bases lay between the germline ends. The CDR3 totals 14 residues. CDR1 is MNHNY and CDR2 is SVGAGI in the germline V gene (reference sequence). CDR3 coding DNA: TGTGCCAGCAGCCCCTCCAAGGTCGGCACTGAAGCTTTCTTT. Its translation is CASSPSKVGTEAFF.

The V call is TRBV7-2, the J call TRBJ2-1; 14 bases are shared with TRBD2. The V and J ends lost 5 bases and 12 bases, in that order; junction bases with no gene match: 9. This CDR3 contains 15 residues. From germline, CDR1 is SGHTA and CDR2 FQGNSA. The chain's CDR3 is CASSLRLAGGSGQFF. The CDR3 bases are TGTGCCAGCAGCCTACGACTAGCGGGAGGGTCTGGGCAGTTCTTC.

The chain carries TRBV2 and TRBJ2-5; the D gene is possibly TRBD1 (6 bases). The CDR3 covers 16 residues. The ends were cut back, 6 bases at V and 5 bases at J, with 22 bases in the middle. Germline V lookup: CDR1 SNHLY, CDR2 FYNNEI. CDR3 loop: CASSLMRDTPGETQYF. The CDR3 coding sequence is TGTGCCAGCAGCCTAATGAGGGACACCCCCGGGGAGACCCAGTACTTC.

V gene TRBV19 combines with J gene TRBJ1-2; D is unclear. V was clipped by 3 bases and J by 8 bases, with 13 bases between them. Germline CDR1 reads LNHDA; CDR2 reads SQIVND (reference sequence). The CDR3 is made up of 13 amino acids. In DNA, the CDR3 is TGTGCCAGTAGTATCCTCCGGGGTGGAGGCTACACCTTC. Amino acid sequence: CASSILRGGGYTF.

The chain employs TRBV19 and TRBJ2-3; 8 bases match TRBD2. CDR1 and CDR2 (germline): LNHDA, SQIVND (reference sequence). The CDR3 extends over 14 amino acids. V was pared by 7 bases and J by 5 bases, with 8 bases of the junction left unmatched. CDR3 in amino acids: CASTYSGVGDTQYF. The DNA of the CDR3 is TGTGCCAGTACCTATAGCGGGGTGGGAGATACGCAGTATTTT.

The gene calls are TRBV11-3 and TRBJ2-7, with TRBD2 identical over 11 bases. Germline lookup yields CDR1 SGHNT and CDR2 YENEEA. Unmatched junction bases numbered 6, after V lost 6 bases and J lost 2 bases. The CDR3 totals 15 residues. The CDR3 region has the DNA TGTGCCAGCAGTTCCCTAGCGGGAGGAACCTACGAGCAGTACTTC. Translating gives CASSSLAGGTYEQYF.

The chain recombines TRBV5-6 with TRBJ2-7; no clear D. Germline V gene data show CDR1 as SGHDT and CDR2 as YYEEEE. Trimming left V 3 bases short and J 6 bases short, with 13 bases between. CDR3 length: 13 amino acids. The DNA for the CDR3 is TGTGCCAGCAGCTGGGTGGAAGGGTTCGAGCAGTACTTC. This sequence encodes CASSWVEGFEQYF. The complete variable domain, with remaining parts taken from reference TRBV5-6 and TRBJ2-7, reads DAGVTQSPTHLIKTRGQQVTLRCSPKSGHDTVSWYQQALGQGPQFIFQYYEEEERQRGNFPDRFSGHQFPNYSSELNVNALLLGDSALYLCASSWVEGFEQYFGPGTRLTVT.

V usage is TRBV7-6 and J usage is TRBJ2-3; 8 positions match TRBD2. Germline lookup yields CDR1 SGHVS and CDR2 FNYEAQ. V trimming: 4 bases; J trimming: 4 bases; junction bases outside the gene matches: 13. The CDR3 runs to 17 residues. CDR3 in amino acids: CASSSPPGRADSDTQYF. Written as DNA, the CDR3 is TGTGCCAGCAGCTCCCCCCCCGGGAGGGCCGACTCAGATACGCAGTATTTT.

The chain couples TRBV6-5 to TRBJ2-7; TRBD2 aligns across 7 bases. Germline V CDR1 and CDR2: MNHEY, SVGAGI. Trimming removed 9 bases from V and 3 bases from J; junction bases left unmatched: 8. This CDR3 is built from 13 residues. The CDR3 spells CASSPGLSYEQYF. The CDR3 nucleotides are TGTGCCAGTAGCCCGGGACTAAGCTACGAGCAGTACTTC.

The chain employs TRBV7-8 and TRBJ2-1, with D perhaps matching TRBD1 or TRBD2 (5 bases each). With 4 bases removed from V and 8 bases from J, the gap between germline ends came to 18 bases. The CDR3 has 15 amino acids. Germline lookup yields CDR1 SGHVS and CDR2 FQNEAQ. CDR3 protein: CASSSNRDVLDEQFF. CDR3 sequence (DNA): TGTGCCAGCAGCTCGAACCGGGACGTACTTGATGAGCAGTTCTTC.

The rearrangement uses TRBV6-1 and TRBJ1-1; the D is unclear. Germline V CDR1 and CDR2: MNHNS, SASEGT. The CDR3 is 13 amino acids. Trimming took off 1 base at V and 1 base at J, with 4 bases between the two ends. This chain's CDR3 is CASSEERNTEAFF. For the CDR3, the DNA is TGTGCCAGCAGTGAAGAAAGGAACACTGAAGCTTTCTTT.

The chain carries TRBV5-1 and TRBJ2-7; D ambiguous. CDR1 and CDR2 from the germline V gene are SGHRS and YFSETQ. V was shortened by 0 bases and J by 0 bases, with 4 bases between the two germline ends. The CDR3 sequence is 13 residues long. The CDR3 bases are TGCGCCAGCAGCTTGGGGAGCTCCTACGAGCAGTACTTC. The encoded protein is CASSLGSSYEQYF.

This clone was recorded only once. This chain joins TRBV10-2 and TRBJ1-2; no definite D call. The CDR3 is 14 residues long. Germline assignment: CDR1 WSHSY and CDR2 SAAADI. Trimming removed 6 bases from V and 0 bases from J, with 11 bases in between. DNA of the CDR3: TGCGCCAGCAGCCGACACGTCACTAACTATGGCTACACCTTC. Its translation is CASSRHVTNYGYTF.